The 22 T cell receptor beta chains below all came from one sample that was sequenced in a study of blood T cells in healthy people across ages. The second PCR ran roughly 6 to 11 cycles with a sample-barcoded 5' primer and J-beta primers. TCRdb re-called the 5' RACE reads with MiXCR, one entry per CDR3 protein. Of hundreds of thousands of distinct CDR3 sequences listed, approximately 40% were seen once; the top ten hold about 32%. The specimen was blood. These receptors all stem from an elderly man in good health.

The chain joins TRBV20-1 to TRBJ2-5; 7 nucleotides align to TRBD2. The length of the CDR3 is 13 residues. Looked up from germline, CDR1 is DFQATT and CDR2 is SNEGSKA (reference sequence). The V and J ends lost 3 bases and 2 bases, in that order; junction bases with no gene match: 3. The CDR3 is CSASHGGQETQYF. The CDR3, as DNA: TGCAGTGCTAGTCACGGGGGGCAAGAGACCCAGTACTTC.

The sample holds many counts of this clonotype. The chain employs TRBV29-1 and TRBJ2-1; D unclear. Germline values: CDR1 SQVTM, CDR2 ANQGSEA. V was clipped by 6 bases and J by 5 bases, with 14 bases between them. There are 13 residues in the CDR3. CDR3 DNA sequence: TGCAGCGTGCCTACCCTAGAGAACAATGAGCAGTTCTTC. Protein product: CSVPTLENNEQFF.

The rearrangement joins TRBV6-1 to TRBJ2-5; TRBD1 matches at 8 bases. V dropped 6 bases and J dropped 2; count of bases not matched to a gene: 5. The CDR3 has 14 residues. Per the germline V gene, CDR1 is MNHNS and CDR2 is SASEGT. CDR3 protein: CASRGTGGQETQYF. The CDR3 bases are TGTGCCAGCAGGGGAACAGGGGGGCAAGAGACCCAGTACTTC.

This clonotype was seen many times. The J gene is TRBJ2-5, the V gene TRBV11-2; weak D call: TRBD2 (5 bases). The germline CDR1 and CDR2 sequences are SGHAT and FQNNGV. The CDR3 loop spans 14 amino acids. V was shortened by 2 bases and J by 4 bases, with 11 bases between the two germline ends. CDR3 bases: TGTGCCAGCAGCTTATTGGCTAGCCGAGAGACCCAGTACTTC. Residues: CASSLLASRETQYF.

This clonotype was picked up many times. CDR3 nucleotides: TGCAGTGCTAGGGGGGATCTGGAGACCCAGTACTTC. Translating it yields CSARGDLETQYF. The chain carries TRBV20-1 and TRBJ2-5; TRBD1 or TRBD2 may be the D gene (5 bases each). CDR1 is DFQATT, CDR2 SNEGSKA, per germline (reference sequence). V was trimmed by 3 bases and J by 5 bases, leaving 10 bases between them. CDR3 length: 12 residues.

The chain uses TRBV6-5 and TRBJ2-1; D uncertain. Trimming shortened V by 2 bases and J by 13 bases, and 27 bases separated the two germline ends. CDR3 length: 17 residues. CDR1 is MNHEY, CDR2 SVGAGI, per germline. Written as DNA, the CDR3 is TGTGCCAGCAGTTACGGGAAAGCATCGACAAACCAAGAGACCCAGTTCTTC. Translating it yields CASSYGKASTNQETQFF.

The rearrangement links TRBV5-6 to TRBJ2-1, with no clear D. V was trimmed by 6 bases and J by 8 bases, leaving 9 bases between them. Germline values: CDR1 SGHDT, CDR2 YYEEEE. The CDR3 is 11 residues long. Here the CDR3 DNA reads TGTGCCAGCATCCAACGTGATGAGCAGTTCTTC. It specifies CASIQRDEQFF.

This chain joins TRBV20-1 and TRBJ2-5, with D perhaps TRBD1 or TRBD2 (7 bases each). Per the germline V gene, CDR1 is DFQATT and CDR2 is SNEGSKA (reference sequence). The CDR3 runs to 17 residues. The V end was cut by 0 bases, the J end by 11 bases, with 28 bases between. The CDR3 DNA reads as TGCAGTGCTAGAGACCTTCGACAGGGCCCAGGGGGGGGGGAGCAGTACTTC. It codes for CSARDLRQGPGGGEQYF.

The V gene is TRBV28, the J gene TRBJ2-2; 8 bases fit TRBD2. V was pared by 10 bases and J by 2 bases, with 12 bases of the junction left unmatched. CDR1 is MDHEN and CDR2 is SYDVKM in the germline V gene. The CDR3 has 16 residues. CDR3 nucleotide sequence: TGTGCCATCCCATACCAGGCGGGGGGTAACACCGGGGAGCTGTTTTTT. This codes for CAIPYQAGGNTGELFF. Complete variable domain (other parts from reference TRBV28 and TRBJ2-2): DVKVTQSSRYLVKRTGEKVFLECVQDMDHENMFWYRQDPGLGLRLIYFSYDVKMKEKGDIPEGYSVSREKKERFSLILESASTNQTSMYLCAIPYQAGGNTGELFFGEGSRLTVL.

The sample holds a few counts of this clonotype. This rearrangement joins TRBV6-2 or TRBV6-3 to TRBJ2-7, with TRBD1 identical over 10 bases. CDR3 length: 15 residues. CDR1 MNHEY and CDR2 SVGEGT come from the germline V gene. The junction had 13 bases not matched to a gene; V was cut back by 5 bases and J by 9 bases. The CDR3: CASSPMTGGPRGQYF. For the CDR3, the DNA is TGTGCCAGCAGTCCGATGACAGGGGGCCCTCGCGGGCAGTACTTC.

The rearrangement uses TRBV11-1 and TRBJ2-3; no clear D. V lost 5 bases and J lost 9, with 12 bases in between. In germline, CDR1 is SGHAT, CDR2 FQDESV (reference sequence). This CDR3 comprises 12 residues. CDR3 loop: CASSHLISTQYF. Written as DNA, the CDR3 is TGTGCCAGCAGCCATCTGATTTCAACGCAGTATTTT.

The V call is TRBV4-3, the J call TRBJ2-5; no clear D. The CDR3 is made up of 14 amino acids. V was shortened by 1 base and J by 2 bases, with 8 bases between the two germline ends. CDR1 and CDR2 (germline): LGHNA, YSLEER. CDR3: CASSQVAGQETQYF. CDR3 DNA sequence: TGCGCCAGCAGCCAAGTCGCCGGTCAAGAGACCCAGTACTTC.

For the CDR3, the DNA is TGTGCCAGCAGTCACATAGGGAACGGGGAGCTGTTTTTT. Translated, it gives CASSHIGNGELFF. The J gene is TRBJ2-2, the V gene TRBV6-2 or TRBV6-3; D uncertain. This CDR3 is built from 13 residues. Trimming took 5 bases from V and 7 from J, leaving 11 bases between them. Looked up from germline, CDR1 is MNHEY and CDR2 is SVGEGT.

The chain joins TRBV27 to TRBJ1-2, with D uncertain. CDR1 is MNHEY and CDR2 is SMNVEV in the germline V gene (reference sequence). The V end was cut by 4 bases, the J end by 0 bases, with 15 bases between. This CDR3 is built from 16 residues. CDR3 nucleotide sequence: TGTGCCAGCAGTTCCCGCGCCCGAGTCTCTAACTATGGCTACACCTTC. Its protein is CASSSRARVSNYGYTF.

The V gene is TRBV7-2, the J gene TRBJ2-3; the D is unclear. Germline V gene lookup returns CDR1 SGHTA and CDR2 FQGNSA. The V gene lost 2 bases and the J gene lost 0 bases, with 6 bases spanning the gap. There are 14 residues in the CDR3. The CDR3 protein is CASSLRPSTDTQYF. The CDR3 DNA is TGTGCCAGCAGCTTAAGGCCTAGCACAGATACGCAGTATTTT. Variable domain in full (rest from reference TRBV7-2 and TRBJ2-3): GAGVSQSPSNKVTEKGKDVELRCDPISGHTALYWYRQSLGQGLEFLIYFQGNSAPDKSGLPSDRFSAERTGGSVSTLTIQRTQQEDSAVYLCASSLRPSTDTQYFGPGTRLTVL.

This clonotype has just a few counts. The CDR3 sequence: CASSQRQGLEKLFF. In DNA form, the CDR3 reads TGTGCCAGCAGTCAAAGACAGGGTCTTGAAAAACTGTTTTTT. The chain carries TRBV3-1 and TRBJ1-4; TRBD1 aligns across 7 bases. This CDR3 has 14 residues. The germline V gene has CDR1 LGHDT and CDR2 YNNKEL (reference sequence). The J segment lost 7 bases and the V segment lost 6 bases, leaving 8 bases of the junction unmatched.

This clonotype was seen only a few times. V usage is TRBV4-3 and J usage is TRBJ1-2; D is possibly TRBD1 (6 bases). Germline assignment: CDR1 LGHNA and CDR2 YSLEER. Between the trimmed V and J ends, which lost 3 bases and 7 bases, there was a span of 9 bases. The CDR3 runs 12 residues. CDR3 loop: CASSHGGLGYTF. The CDR3 DNA reads as TGCGCCAGCAGCCACGGGGGGCTTGGCTACACCTTC.

The sample holds many counts of this clonotype. The V gene is TRBV5-6, the J gene TRBJ1-1, with 7 bases identical to TRBD1. The trim removed 4 bases at V and 1 base at J, leaving 7 bases unmatched. This CDR3 has 15 amino acids. In germline, CDR1 is SGHDT, CDR2 YYEEEE. DNA for the CDR3: TGTGCCAGCAGCCCCATGGACAGGCCGAACACTGAAGCTTTCTTT. As protein: CASSPMDRPNTEAFF. The full variable domain, in which reference TRBV5-6 and TRBJ1-1 provide the parts outside the CDR3, is DAGVTQSPTHLIKTRGQQVTLRCSPKSGHDTVSWYQQALGQGPQFIFQYYEEEERQRGNFPDRFSGHQFPNYSSELNVNALLLGDSALYLCASSPMDRPNTEAFFGQGTRLTVV.

This chain uses TRBV6-1 with TRBJ2-3; a weak D match, TRBD1 (5 bases). The germline V gene encodes CDR1 MNHNS and CDR2 SASEGT. CDR3 length: 13 residues. V was pared by 7 bases and J by 2 bases, with 10 bases between. CDR3 sequence (DNA): TGTGCCAGCATGAAGGGGAACACAGATACGCAGTATTTT. It codes for CASMKGNTDTQYF.

This sequence joins TRBV20-1 and TRBJ2-1; 8 bases map to TRBD2. The CDR3 runs to 15 residues. With V trimmed by 7 bases and J by 5 bases, 13 bases remained unmatched. Germline CDR1 reads DFQATT; CDR2 reads SNEGSKA (reference sequence). As DNA, the CDR3 is TGCAGTGTTGTTCGGGGGGGACAATATAACAATGAGCAGTTCTTC. This encodes CSVVRGGQYNNEQFF.

The V gene is TRBV3-1, the J gene TRBJ1-1; 7 bases map to TRBD1. J gave up 7 bases and V 3 bases, and 2 bases lay outside the gene matches. CDR1 and CDR2 from the germline V gene are LGHDT and YNNKEL (reference sequence). This CDR3 spans 12 amino acids. DNA of the CDR3: TGTGCCAGCAGCCAGACAGGGATTGAAGCTTTCTTT. As protein: CASSQTGIEAFF.

This clonotype was seen a handful of times. The CDR3 region has the DNA TGTGCCAGCAGCCAATCGTTCGGAGATCAGTACTTC. It specifies CASSQSFGDQYF. The rearrangement joins TRBV16 to TRBJ2-7, with no clear D. The CDR3 is made up of 12 amino acids. V lost 0 bases, J lost 10 bases, and 10 bases lay in between. CDR1 and CDR2 (germline): KGHSY, FQNENV.